The next 14 T cell receptor beta chains were all read from a single sample in a study of T cell changes during pregnancy in multiple sclerosis. Profiled with immunoSEQ multiplex PCR; TCRdb holds only in-frame clones, not every one. The sample includes some 66,000 clones, 91% of them seen just once. Sample: CD8+ T cells from peripheral blood mononuclear cells, taken before pregnancy. These receptors were collected from a female donor with multiple sclerosis, enrolled in a pregnancy study.

This clone has a single count. This chain joins TRBV7-9 and TRBJ2-1, with 8 bases fitting TRBD1. Trimming removed 5 bases from V and 0 bases from J; junction bases left unmatched: 6. CDR3 length: 16 amino acids. Germline V gene data show CDR1 as SEHNR and CDR2 as FQNEAQ (reference sequence). CDR3 DNA sequence: TGTGCCAGCAGCCCTGGACAGGGAAGCTCCTACAATGAGCAGTTCTTC. Its translation: CASSPGQGSSYNEQFF.

The CDR3 DNA sequence: TGTGCCAGTAGTATGTTCAGGAACACTGAAGCTTTCTTT. Protein product: CASSMFRNTEAFF. The chain joins TRBV19 to TRBJ1-1; D not certain. V was pared by 3 bases and J by 1 base, with 6 bases between. CDR1 and CDR2 from the germline V gene are LNHDA and SQIVND (reference sequence). The CDR3 covers 13 residues.

V gene TRBV6-6 combines with J gene TRBJ2-3, with 10 positions matching TRBD2. Trimming removed 4 bases from V and 1 base from J; junction bases left unmatched: 2. The CDR3 totals 15 residues. Per germline, CDR1 MNHNY and CDR2 SVGAGI (reference sequence). The CDR3 loop reads CASSLAGGRTDTQYF. The CDR3 region has the DNA TGTGCCAGCAGTTTAGCGGGGGGCCGCACAGATACGCAGTATTTT.

The V call is TRBV9, the J call TRBJ2-2; 7 bases map to TRBD1. The CDR3 contains 13 residues. The V segment lost 5 bases and the J segment 10 bases; nucleotides outside the gene matches: 8. Germline CDR1 and CDR2: SGDLS and YYNGEE. The DNA for the CDR3 is TGTGCCAGCAGTCGGGACAGCCCTGAGGAGCTGTTTTTT. It yields the protein CASSRDSPEELFF. The complete variable domain, with remaining parts taken from reference TRBV9 and TRBJ2-2, reads DSGVTQTPKHLITATGQRVTLRCSPRSGDLSVYWYQQSLDQGLQFLIQYYNGEERAKGNILERFSAQQFPDLHSELNLSSLELGDSALYFCASSRDSPEELFFGEGSRLTVL.

V usage is TRBV29-1 and J usage is TRBJ2-7, with 9 positions matching TRBD1. The CDR3 loop spans 16 amino acids. Germline assignment: CDR1 SQVTM and CDR2 ANQGSEA. The V gene end was trimmed by 1 base and the J gene end by 6 bases; junction bases not matched to a gene: 13. The CDR3 DNA reads TGCAGCGTTGAAGCGTACATGGGGACAGGGTTGGCCGAGCAGTACTTC. It yields the protein CSVEAYMGTGLAEQYF.

The rearrangement joins TRBV6-5 to TRBJ2-1, with 7 bases matching TRBD2. Trimming took 0 bases from V and 10 from J; bases not matched to a gene: 9. Germline V CDR1 and CDR2: MNHEY, SVGAGI. The CDR3 runs 15 residues. CDR3 DNA sequence: TGTGCCAGCAGTTACTCGAGTTGGACTAGGGAGGAGCAGTTCTTC. Translation: CASSYSSWTREEQFF.

The V and J genes are TRBV18 and TRBJ1-6, with D perhaps matching TRBD1 (5 bases). The germline V and J ends were trimmed by 3 bases and 1 base, with 16 bases remaining between them. The germline CDR1 and CDR2 sequences are KGHSH and LQKENI. CDR3 size: 18 residues. The CDR3 region has the DNA TGTGCCAGCTCACCGATTACGGGGGTTCTTTCCTATAATTCACCCCTCCACTTT. Its protein product is CASSPITGVLSYNSPLHF.

This chain uses TRBV9 with TRBJ1-2; D not certain. V lost 6 bases, J lost 10 bases, and 19 bases lay in between. The CDR3 covers 13 residues. CDR1 SGDLS and CDR2 YYNGEE come from the germline V gene. In DNA, the CDR3 is TGTGCCAGCAATCCCGACGGGTCCTTTTTCTACACCTTC. As protein: CASNPDGSFFYTF.

This clone is a singleton in its sample. The chain joins TRBV2 to TRBJ2-7; 10 bases are shared with TRBD1. The length of the CDR3 is 15 residues. The junction had 9 bases not matched to a gene; V was cut back by 5 bases and J by 5 bases. The germline gives CDR1 SNHLY, CDR2 FYNNEI. The CDR3 sequence is CASSLPGQGNNEQYF. CDR3 coding DNA: TGTGCCAGCAGTCTCCCGGGACAGGGGAATAACGAGCAGTACTTC. Drawing the rest from reference TRBV2 and TRBJ2-7, the complete variable domain is EPEVTQTPSHQVTQMGQEVILRCVPISNHLYFYWYRQILGQKVEFLVSFYNNEISEKSEIFDDQFSVERPDGSNFTLKIRSTKLEDSAMYFCASSLPGQGNNEQYFGPGTRLTVT.

The chain recombines TRBV11-3 with TRBJ2-1; a weak D match, TRBD2 (5 bases). Trimming removed 5 bases from V and 6 bases from J, with 11 bases in between. CDR3 size: 13 residues. Germline V gives CDR1 SGHNT, CDR2 YENEEA. The CDR3 nucleotides read TGTGCCAGCAGCCCCTCGAGCGGCAATGAGCAGTTCTTC. Its translation: CASSPSSGNEQFF.

Note on this clone: As the CDR3 is not closed by the conserved phenylalanine or tryptophan, this likely results from a read error. No DNA is shown, since the ends of the CDR3 on it are uncertain; the CDR3 is the one TCRdb lists. The chain carries TRBV6-1 and TRBJ1-6. CDR1 MNHNS and CDR2 SASEGT come from the germline V gene. The CDR3 comprises 15 residues, both ends counted. CDR3 residues: CASLRAGKIFGWAQS.

The genes are TRBV30 and TRBJ2-2; maybe TRBD2 (5 bases). The CDR3 is made up of 15 amino acids. Trimming cost V 0 bases and J 5 bases, with 13 bases left between them. CDR1 is GTSNPN and CDR2 is SVGIG in the germline V gene (reference sequence). The CDR3 DNA follows: TGTGCCTGGAGTGTCAGCCTAGGCGGGACCGGGGAGCTGTTTTTT. Protein: CAWSVSLGGTGELFF. The whole variable domain, remainder taken from reference TRBV30 and TRBJ2-2, is SQTIHQWPATLVQPVGSPLSLECTVEGTSNPNLYWYRQAAGRGLQLLFYSVGIGQISSEVPQNLSASRPQDRQFILSSKKLLLSDSGFYLCAWSVSLGGTGELFFGEGSRLTVL.

This rearrangement joins TRBV2 to TRBJ1-1, with D possibly being TRBD1 (6 bases). V was trimmed by 2 bases and J by 1 base, leaving 20 bases between them. CDR3 size: 18 residues. Germline V gene sequence: CDR1 SNHLY, CDR2 FYNNEI. CDR3 amino acids: CASSESVGAQRENTEAFF. The CDR3 coding sequence is TGTGCCAGCAGTGAATCTGTGGGGGCCCAGCGGGAGAACACTGAAGCTTTCTTT. Combining the CDR3 with reference TRBV2 and TRBJ1-1 gives the whole variable domain EPEVTQTPSHQVTQMGQEVILRCVPISNHLYFYWYRQILGQKVEFLVSFYNNEISEKSEIFDDQFSVERPDGSNFTLKIRSTKLEDSAMYFCASSESVGAQRENTEAFFGQGTRLTVV.

Comment on this clone: The junction does not match germline at one end; this may be a read error. The chain recombines TRBV7-6 with TRBJ2-1; weak D call: TRBD2 (5 bases). Germline V gene data show CDR1 as SGHVS and CDR2 as FNYEAQ. The CDR3 has 16 amino acids. In DNA form, the CDR3 reads TGTGCCAGCAGCATAGCTCCCTTCAGTAGCGCCGATGAGCAGTTCTTC. Its translation is CASSIAPFSSADEQFF.